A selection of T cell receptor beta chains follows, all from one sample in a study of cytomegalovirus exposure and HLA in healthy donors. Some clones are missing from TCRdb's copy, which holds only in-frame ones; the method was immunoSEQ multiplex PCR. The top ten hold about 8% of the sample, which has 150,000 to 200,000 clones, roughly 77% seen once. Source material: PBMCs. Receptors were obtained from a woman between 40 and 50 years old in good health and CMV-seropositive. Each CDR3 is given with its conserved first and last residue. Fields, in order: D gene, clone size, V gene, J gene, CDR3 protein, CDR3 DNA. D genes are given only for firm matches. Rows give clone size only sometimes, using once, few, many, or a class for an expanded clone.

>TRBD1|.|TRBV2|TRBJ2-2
CASSAGTGESGELFF
TGTGCCAGCAGTGCCGGGACAGGGGAGTCCGGGGAGCTGTTTTTT
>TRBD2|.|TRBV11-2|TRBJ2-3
CASSSGLAGETDTQYF
TGTGCCAGCAGCTCCGGACTAGCGGGAGAAACAGATACGCAGTATTTT
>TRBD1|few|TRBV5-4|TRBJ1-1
CASSSQGQGPTEAFF
TGTGCCAGCAGCTCCCAGGGACAGGGACCCACTGAAGCTTTCTTT
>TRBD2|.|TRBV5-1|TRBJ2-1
CASTPWGTSGYNEQFF
TGCGCCAGCACGCCCTGGGGGACTAGCGGATACAATGAGCAGTTCTTC
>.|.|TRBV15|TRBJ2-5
CATSRDLPRAGGTQETQYF
TGTGCCACCAGCAGAGATCTTCCCCGTGCAGGGGGGACCCAAGAGACCCAGTACTTC
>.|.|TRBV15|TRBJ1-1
CATSRDGREEAFF
TGTGCCACCAGCAGAGATGGCAGGGAAGAAGCTTTCTTT
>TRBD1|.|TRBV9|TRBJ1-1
CASSGTGGNTEAFF
TGTGCCAGCAGTGGGACAGGGGGGAACACTGAAGCTTTCTTT
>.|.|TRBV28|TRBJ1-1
CASSFRVNTEAFF
TGTGCCAGCAGTTTCCGGGTGAACACTGAAGCTTTCTTT
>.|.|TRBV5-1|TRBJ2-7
CASSLVETPPYEQYF
TGCGCCAGCAGCTTGGTTGAGACACCACCCTACGAGCAGTACTTC
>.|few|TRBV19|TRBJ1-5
CATREGFQPQHF
TGTGCCACAAGGGAGGGGTTTCAGCCCCAGCATTTT
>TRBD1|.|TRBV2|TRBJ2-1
CASSEDRGSYNEQFF
TGTGCCAGCAGTGAGGACAGGGGATCCTACAATGAGCAGTTCTTC
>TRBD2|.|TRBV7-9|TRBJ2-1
CASSLNPGLAGDVEFF
TGTGCCAGCAGCTTAAACCCGGGACTAGCGGGAGATGTGGAGTTCTTC
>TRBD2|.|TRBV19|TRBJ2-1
CASSDRTSGYNEQFF
TGTGCCAGTAGTGACCGGACTAGCGGGTACAATGAGCAGTTCTTC
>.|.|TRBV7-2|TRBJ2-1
CASSLEAEVYNEQFF
TGTGCCAGCAGCTTAGAAGCGGAGGTCTACAATGAGCAGTTCTTC
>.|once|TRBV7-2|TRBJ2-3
CASSPPGGSGNTQYF
TGTGCCAGCAGCCCCCCCGGAGGAAGCGGTAATACGCAGTATTTT
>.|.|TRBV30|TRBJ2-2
CAWTGDPGQNTGELFF
TGTGCCTGGACCGGTGATCCGGGACAGAACACCGGGGAGCTGTTTTTT
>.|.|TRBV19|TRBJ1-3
CASSTGSGNTIYF
TGTGCCAGTAGTACCGGTTCTGGAAACACCATATATTTT
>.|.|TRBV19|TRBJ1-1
CASSIVVRGEAFF
TGTGCCAGTAGTATAGTAGTCAGGGGTGAAGCTTTCTTT
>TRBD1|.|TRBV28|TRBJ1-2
CASSPPGQVDGYTF
TGTGCCAGCAGTCCTCCGGGACAGGTCGATGGCTACACCTTC
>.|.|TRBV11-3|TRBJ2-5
CASSLGPRQEETQYF
TGTGCCAGCAGCTTAGGCCCGAGACAGGAAGAGACCCAGTACTTC
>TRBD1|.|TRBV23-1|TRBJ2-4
CASGDRDLAKNIQYF
TGCGCCAGCGGGGACAGGGACCTAGCCAAAAACATTCAGTACTTC
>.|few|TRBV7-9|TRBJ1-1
CASSLVESMNTEAFF
TGTGCCAGCAGCTTAGTAGAAAGCATGAACACTGAAGCTTTCTTT
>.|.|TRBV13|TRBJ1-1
CASSLYRDGTEAFF
TGTGCCAGCAGCTTATACAGGGACGGCACTGAAGCTTTCTTT
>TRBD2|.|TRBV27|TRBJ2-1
CASSSSAGRYNEQFF
TGTGCCAGCAGTTCATCAGCGGGGAGGTACAATGAGCAGTTCTTC
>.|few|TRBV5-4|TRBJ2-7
CASSLGGPYEQYF
TGTGCCAGCAGCTTGGGTGGGCCCTACGAGCAGTACTTC
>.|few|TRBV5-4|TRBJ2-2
CASSWGGGQNTGELFF
TGTGCCAGCAGCTGGGGGGGCGGGCAAAACACCGGGGAGCTGTTTTTT
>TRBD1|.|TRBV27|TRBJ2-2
CASSLLHMGTGTGNTGELFF
TGTGCCAGCAGTTTACTTCACATGGGGACCGGGACAGGGAACACCGGGGAGCTGTTTTTT
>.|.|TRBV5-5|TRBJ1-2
CASSPSEIYGYTF
TGTGCCAGCAGCCCGAGCGAGATCTATGGCTACACCTTC
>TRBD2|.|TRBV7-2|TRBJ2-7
CASSWSGLAGGPASGEQYF
TGTGCCAGCAGCTGGTCGGGACTAGCGGGAGGGCCAGCATCGGGCGAGCAGTACTTC
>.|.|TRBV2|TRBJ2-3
CASSELTDTQYF
TGTGCCAGCAGTGAACTGACAGATACGCAGTATTTT
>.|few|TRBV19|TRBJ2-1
CASSPQGSQMNEQFF
TGTGCCAGTAGTCCCCAGGGGTCCCAAATGAATGAGCAGTTCTTC
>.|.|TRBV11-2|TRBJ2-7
CASSLDSRQAYEQYF
TGTGCCAGCAGCTTAGATTCTCGACAAGCCTACGAGCAGTACTTC
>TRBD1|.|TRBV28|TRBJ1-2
CASGQGALGYTF
TGTGCCAGCGGACAGGGGGCTTTAGGCTACACCTTC
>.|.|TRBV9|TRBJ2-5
CASSVVDSLSGEQYF
TGTGCCAGCAGCGTAGTGGACAGCCTCTCGGGTGAGCAGTACTTC
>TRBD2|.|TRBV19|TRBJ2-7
CASSAWTSGRTYEQYF
TGTGCCAGTAGTGCCTGGACTAGCGGGAGAACCTACGAGCAGTACTTC
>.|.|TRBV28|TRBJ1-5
CASRPGSLNQPQHF
TGTGCCAGCAGGCCCGGGTCACTCAATCAGCCCCAGCATTTT
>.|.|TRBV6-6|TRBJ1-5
CASRGETTQPQHF
TGTGCCAGTCGAGGTGAGACCACTCAGCCCCAGCATTTT
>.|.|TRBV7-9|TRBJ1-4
CASSRVDEKLFF
TGTGCCAGCAGCCGCGTAGATGAAAAACTGTTTTTT
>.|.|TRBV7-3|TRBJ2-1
CASSDLALSSYNEQFF
TGTGCCAGCAGCGATCTAGCGTTGAGCTCCTACAATGAGCAGTTCTTC
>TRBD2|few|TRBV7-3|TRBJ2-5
CASSRGGRETQYF
TGTGCCAGCAGTCGGGGGGGACGAGAGACCCAGTACTTC
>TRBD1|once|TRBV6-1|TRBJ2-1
CASSEVTGSYNEQFF
TGTGCCAGCAGTGAAGTGACAGGGTCCTACAATGAGCAGTTCTTC
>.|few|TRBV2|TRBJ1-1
CASSAFPGHMNTEAFF
TGTGCCAGCAGTGCTTTCCCGGGACACATGAACACTGAAGCTTTCTTT
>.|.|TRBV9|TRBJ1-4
CASSLSSGGEKLFF
TGTGCCAGCAGCCTCAGTTCGGGAGGGGAAAAACTGTTTTTT
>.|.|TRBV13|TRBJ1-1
CASSLGPTEHTEAFF
TGTGCCAGCAGCTTAGGCCCGACAGAACACACTGAAGCTTTCTTT
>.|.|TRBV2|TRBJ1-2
CASRLGLDYGYTF
TGTGCCAGCAGACTGGGACTCGATTATGGCTACACCTTC
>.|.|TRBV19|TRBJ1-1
CASRYGSTEAFF
TGTGCCAGTAGGTACGGGAGCACTGAAGCTTTCTTT
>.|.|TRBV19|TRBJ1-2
CASSTPAQGNYGYTF
TGTGCCAGTAGTACCCCGGCCCAGGGTAACTATGGCTACACCTTC
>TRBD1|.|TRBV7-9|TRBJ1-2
CASSFRQGPGYTF
TGTGCCAGCAGCTTTAGACAGGGACCAGGCTACACCTTC
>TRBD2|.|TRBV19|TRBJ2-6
CASKREATGANVLTF
TGTGCCAGTAAGCGGGAAGCGACTGGGGCCAACGTCCTGACTTTC